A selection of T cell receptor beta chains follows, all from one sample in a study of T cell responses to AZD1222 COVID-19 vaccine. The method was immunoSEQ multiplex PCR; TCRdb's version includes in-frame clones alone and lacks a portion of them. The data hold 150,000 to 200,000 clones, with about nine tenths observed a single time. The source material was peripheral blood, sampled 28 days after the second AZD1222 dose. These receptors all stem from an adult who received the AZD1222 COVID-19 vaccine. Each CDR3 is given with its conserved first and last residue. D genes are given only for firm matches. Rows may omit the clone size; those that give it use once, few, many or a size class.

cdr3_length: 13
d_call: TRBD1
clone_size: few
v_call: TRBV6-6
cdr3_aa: CASGGNRGYEQYF

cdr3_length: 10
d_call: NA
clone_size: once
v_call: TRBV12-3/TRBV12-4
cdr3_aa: CASRRNTIYF

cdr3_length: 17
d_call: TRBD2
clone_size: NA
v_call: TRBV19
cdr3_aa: CASRRDSGRGSYNEQFF

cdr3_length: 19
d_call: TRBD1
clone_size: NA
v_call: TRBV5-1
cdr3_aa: CASSLSPGQATGANYGYTF

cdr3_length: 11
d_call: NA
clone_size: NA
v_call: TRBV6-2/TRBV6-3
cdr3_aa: CASSYGETQYF

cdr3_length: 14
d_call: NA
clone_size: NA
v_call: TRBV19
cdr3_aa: CATERGSSGNTIYF

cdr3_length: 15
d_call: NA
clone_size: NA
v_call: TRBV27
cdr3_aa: CASSSPRNGAGELFF

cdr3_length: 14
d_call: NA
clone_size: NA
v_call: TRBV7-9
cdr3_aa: CASSFLGWDQPQHF

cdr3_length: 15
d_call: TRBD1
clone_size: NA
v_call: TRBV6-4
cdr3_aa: CASRTKRTGIGVLTF

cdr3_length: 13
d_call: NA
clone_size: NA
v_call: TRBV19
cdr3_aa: CASSIAARYEQYF

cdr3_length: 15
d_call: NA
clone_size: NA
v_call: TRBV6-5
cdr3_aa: CASSYSGGDNSPLHF

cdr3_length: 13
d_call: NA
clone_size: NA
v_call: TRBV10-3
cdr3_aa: CASYGGSNQPQHF

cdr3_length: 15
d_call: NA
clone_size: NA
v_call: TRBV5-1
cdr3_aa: CASSFGTPNNSPLHF

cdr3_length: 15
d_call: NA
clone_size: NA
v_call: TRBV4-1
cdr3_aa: CASSQDPVGSYGYTF

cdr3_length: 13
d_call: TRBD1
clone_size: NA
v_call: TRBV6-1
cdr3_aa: CASSEEQGLGYTF

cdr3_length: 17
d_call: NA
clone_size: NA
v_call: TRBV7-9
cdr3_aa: CASSAEGGPYSGNTIYF

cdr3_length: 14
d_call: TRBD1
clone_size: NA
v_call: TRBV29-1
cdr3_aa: CSVGTGTGRSKLFF

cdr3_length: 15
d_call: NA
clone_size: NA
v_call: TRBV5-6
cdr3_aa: CASSLWGALYSPLHF

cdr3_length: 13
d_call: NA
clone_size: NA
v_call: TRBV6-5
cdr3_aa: CASSSQGVYGYTF

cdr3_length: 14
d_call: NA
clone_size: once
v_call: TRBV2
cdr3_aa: CASSVRRGSDEQFF

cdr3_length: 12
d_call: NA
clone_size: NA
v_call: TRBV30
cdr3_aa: CAFPTSSGEQYF

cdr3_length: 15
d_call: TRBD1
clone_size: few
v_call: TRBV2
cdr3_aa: CASSVGQGRGQPQHF

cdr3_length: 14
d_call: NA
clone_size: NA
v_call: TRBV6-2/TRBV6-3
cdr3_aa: CASSLMHEYYGYTF

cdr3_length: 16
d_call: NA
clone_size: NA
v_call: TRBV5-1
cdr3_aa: CASSLAGREGGSPLHF

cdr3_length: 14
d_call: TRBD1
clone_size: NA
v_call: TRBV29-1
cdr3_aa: CSVGQYLSTDTQYF

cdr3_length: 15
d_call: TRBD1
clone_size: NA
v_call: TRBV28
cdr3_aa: CASSPLTGHYEKLFF

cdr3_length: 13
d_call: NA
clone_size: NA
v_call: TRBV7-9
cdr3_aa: CASSFTGNYGYTF

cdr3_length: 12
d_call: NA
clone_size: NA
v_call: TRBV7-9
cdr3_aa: CASSPWTDTQYF

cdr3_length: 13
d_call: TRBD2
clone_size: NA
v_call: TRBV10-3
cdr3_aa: CAITEREGGKQYF

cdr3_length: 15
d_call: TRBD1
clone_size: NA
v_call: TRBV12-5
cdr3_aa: CASGSGQGYTDTQYF

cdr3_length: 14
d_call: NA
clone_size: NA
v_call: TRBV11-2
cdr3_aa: CASSLVGATETQYF

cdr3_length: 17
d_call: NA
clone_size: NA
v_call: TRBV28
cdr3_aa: CASSPYPQGGGQETQYF

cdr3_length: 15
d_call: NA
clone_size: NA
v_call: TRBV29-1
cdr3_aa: CSVEATGARGGGYTF

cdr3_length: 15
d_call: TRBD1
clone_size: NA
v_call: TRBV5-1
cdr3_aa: CASSLGGQGFDGYTF

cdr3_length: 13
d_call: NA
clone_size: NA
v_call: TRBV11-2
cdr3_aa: CASSLVRDQPQHF

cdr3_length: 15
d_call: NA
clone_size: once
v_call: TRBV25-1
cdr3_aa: CASGREKPSYNEQFF

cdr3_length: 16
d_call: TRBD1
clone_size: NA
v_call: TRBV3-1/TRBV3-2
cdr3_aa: CASSQGGQGVSGELFF

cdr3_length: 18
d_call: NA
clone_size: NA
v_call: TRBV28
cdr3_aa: CASSPPKGGGSGANVLTF

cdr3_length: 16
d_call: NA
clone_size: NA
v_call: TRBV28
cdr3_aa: CASRVRGRGSNQPQHF

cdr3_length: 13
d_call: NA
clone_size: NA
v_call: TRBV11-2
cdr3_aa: CASSAGTTYGYTF

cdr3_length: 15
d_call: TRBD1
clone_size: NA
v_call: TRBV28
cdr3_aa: CASTPSGTGQQPQHF

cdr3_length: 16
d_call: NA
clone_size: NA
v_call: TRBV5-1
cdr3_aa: CASSLGAADSNQPQHF

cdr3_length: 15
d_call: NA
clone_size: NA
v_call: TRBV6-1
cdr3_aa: CASSETYRKGNTIYF

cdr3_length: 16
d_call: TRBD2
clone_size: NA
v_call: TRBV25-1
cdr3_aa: CASSEAGLAIIYEQYF

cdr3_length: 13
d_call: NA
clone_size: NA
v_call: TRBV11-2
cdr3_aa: CASSLDQVGELFF

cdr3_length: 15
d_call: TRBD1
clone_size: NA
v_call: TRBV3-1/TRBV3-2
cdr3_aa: CASSLGTGGNQPQHF

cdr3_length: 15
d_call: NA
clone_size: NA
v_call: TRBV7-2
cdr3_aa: CASSRSPVPGGEQFF

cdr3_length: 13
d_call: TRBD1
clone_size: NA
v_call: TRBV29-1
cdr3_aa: CSVVSTGGYGYTF

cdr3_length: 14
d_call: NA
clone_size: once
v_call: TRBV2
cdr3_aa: CASGSQGFTDAQYF

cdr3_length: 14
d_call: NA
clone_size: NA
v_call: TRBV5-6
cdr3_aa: CASSLGDSGNTIYF

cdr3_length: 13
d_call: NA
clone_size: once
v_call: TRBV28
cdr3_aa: CASRPGLTDTQYF